Below, 22 T cell receptor beta chains from the same sample are listed, as sequenced in a study of shared clonotypes between healthy human individuals. Repertoires were generated with immunoSEQ multiplex PCR, while TCRdb's copy carries only in-frame clones and drops some. The sample yields roughly 2.5 million clones, around nine tenths seen once. The specimen sequenced was naive CD4+ T cells sorted from blood. Subset reported: CD45RA+ positively selected. All receptors come from a man aged 18-30 years in good health.

This sequence joins TRBV7-9 and TRBJ1-2; TRBD1 agrees at 10 bases. CDR1 is SEHNR and CDR2 is FQNEAQ in the germline V gene (reference sequence). The V and J ends lost 5 bases and 3 bases, in that order; junction bases with no gene match: 6. The CDR3 runs 15 residues. The CDR3 region is CASSPGQGEDYGYTF. For the CDR3, the DNA is TGTGCCAGCAGCCCCGGACAGGGGGAAGACTATGGCTACACCTTC. The complete variable domain, with remaining parts taken from reference TRBV7-9 and TRBJ1-2, reads DTGVSQNPRHKITKRGQNVTFRCDPISEHNRLYWYRQTLGQGPEFLTYFQNEAQLEKSRLLSDRFSAERPKGSFSTLEIQRTEQGDSAMYLCASSPGQGEDYGYTFGSGTRLTVV.

The sample holds one count of this clone. This chain joins TRBV7-8 and TRBJ1-5; D gene uncertain. Germline CDR1 SGHVS, CDR2 FQNEAQ. The ends were cut back, 4 bases at V and 6 bases at J, with 16 bases in the middle. The CDR3 covers 15 residues. The CDR3 region has the DNA TGTGCCAGCAGCTCCTACAGCCCCGCGCGTCAGCCCCAGCATTTT. It encodes CASSSYSPARQPQHF.

The chain recombines TRBV28 with TRBJ1-1; D unresolved. The CDR3 covers 14 residues. Deletions cut 2 bases from V and 5 bases from J, with 12 bases between. Looked up from germline, CDR1 is MDHEN and CDR2 is SYDVKM. CDR3 loop: CASSLRRGGTEAFF. CDR3 nucleotides: TGTGCCAGCAGTTTAAGGCGGGGAGGGACTGAAGCTTTCTTT.

DNA for the CDR3: TGTGCCAGCAGCTTAGCAGGGGGGCGCGCAGCTTTCTTT. Translating it yields CASSLAGGRAAFF. The chain carries TRBV7-9 and TRBJ1-1; maybe TRBD1 (6 bases). This CDR3 comprises 13 residues. Trimming removed 0 bases from V and 10 bases from J, with 12 bases in between. Germline-derived CDR1 and CDR2 are SEHNR and FQNEAQ (reference sequence). The complete variable domain, with remaining parts taken from reference TRBV7-9 and TRBJ1-1, reads DTGVSQNPRHKITKRGQNVTFRCDPISEHNRLYWYRQTLGQGPEFLTYFQNEAQLEKSRLLSDRFSAERPKGSFSTLEIQRTEQGDSAMYLCASSLAGGRAAFFGQGTRLTVV.

The rearrangement joins TRBV19 to TRBJ2-7; possible D gene TRBD2, 5 bases. This CDR3 spans 14 amino acids. Trimming pared 6 bases from V and 0 bases from J, leaving 12 bases between. Germline V gene sequence: CDR1 LNHDA, CDR2 SQIVND (reference sequence). This CDR3 reads CASRSGDASYEQYF. The CDR3 nucleotides are TGTGCCAGTAGGAGCGGCGACGCCTCCTACGAGCAGTACTTC.

With respect to this clone: Other DNA sequences from this sample encode an identical CDR3 as well. The chain joins TRBV6-5 to TRBJ2-7; no definite D call. Between the trimmed V and J ends, which lost 0 bases and 0 bases, there was a span of 6 bases. The CDR3 length is 14 residues. CDR1 MNHEY and CDR2 SVGAGI come from the germline V gene. CDR3 sequence reads: CASSYSSSSYEQYF. DNA for the CDR3: TGTGCCAGCAGTTACTCTTCTAGCTCCTACGAGCAGTACTTC.

The J gene is TRBJ2-7, the V gene TRBV7-9; TRBD2 matches 13 bases. This CDR3 contains 17 residues. Germline V CDR1 and CDR2: SEHNR, FQNEAQ (reference sequence). V shed 5 bases and J 7 bases; nucleotides not matched to a gene: 14. The CDR3 bases are TGTGCCAGCAGCCTTCCTACTAGCGGGAGGGGCTCCTGGGAGCAGTACTTC. Residues: CASSLPTSGRGSWEQYF.

This clone was detected only once. The same CDR3 can be traced to other DNA sequences in this sample. The V and J genes are TRBV6-5 and TRBJ2-7, with a weak D call TRBD1 (6 bases). Trimming shortened V by 5 bases and J by 7 bases, and 9 bases separated the two germline ends. The CDR3 length is 11 residues. Germline V gene data show CDR1 as MNHEY and CDR2 as SVGAGI. The CDR3 here is CASSQGQEQYF. In DNA form, the CDR3 reads TGTGCCAGCAGTCAGGGGCAGGAGCAGTACTTC.

The chain links TRBV7-9 to TRBJ2-2; D uncertain. This CDR3 has 15 residues. The V gene's germline CDR1 is SEHNR and CDR2 FQNEAQ (reference sequence). Trimming left V 5 bases short and J 1 base short, with 11 bases between. The CDR3 region has the DNA TGTGCCAGCAGCCATAGACGTGAGAACACCGGGGAGCTGTTTTTT. Translated, it gives CASSHRRENTGELFF.

As concerns this clone: The conserved phenylalanine or tryptophan normally closing the CDR3 is absent here, so this likely arose from a read error. The V gene is TRBV11-2, the J gene TRBJ2-7; TRBD1 matches 7 bases. CDR3 size: 16 residues. The ends lost 5 bases at V and 3 bases at J; junction bases unmatched: 13. CDR1 SGHAT and CDR2 FQNNGV come from the germline V gene. CDR3 in DNA: TGTGCCAGCAGCCCACCAAGGGGGCGAGTATTCTACGAGCAGTACCTC. The encoded protein is CASSPPRGRVFYEQYL.

This clone was seen more than once but under ten times. The rearrangement joins TRBV7-9 to TRBJ1-6; D gene uncertain. V was clipped by 0 bases and J by 12 bases, with 9 bases between them. CDR3 length: 13 amino acids. Germline V gene lookup returns CDR1 SEHNR and CDR2 FQNEAQ (reference sequence). The CDR3 loop is CASSLAGGGPLHF. The CDR3 DNA is TGTGCCAGCAGCTTAGCGGGAGGCGGACCCCTCCACTTT.

The V gene is TRBV5-1, the J gene TRBJ2-2; TRBD1 aligns across 7 bases. Per germline, CDR1 SGHRS and CDR2 YFSETQ. The ends lost 5 bases at V and 5 bases at J; junction bases unmatched: 12. The CDR3 covers 16 residues. The CDR3 is CASSSNEGARTGELFF. The CDR3 region has the DNA TGCGCCAGCAGTTCTAACGAGGGGGCGCGTACCGGGGAGCTGTTTTTT.

V and J are TRBV18 and TRBJ2-2; D perhaps matches TRBD1 (5 bases). Trimming left V 0 bases short and J 4 bases short, with 15 bases between. The germline V gene encodes CDR1 KGHSH and CDR2 LQKENI. This CDR3 has 17 amino acids. This chain's CDR3 is CASSPPGTGTFTGELFF. The CDR3 bases are TGTGCCAGCTCACCACCGGGAACAGGAACTTTCACCGGGGAGCTGTTTTTT.

This chain uses TRBV5-1 with TRBJ2-7, with D possibly being TRBD1 or TRBD2 (7 bases each). The CDR3 consists of 16 residues. V was trimmed by 3 bases and J by 0 bases, leaving 16 bases between them. Germline V lookup: CDR1 SGHRS, CDR2 YFSETQ. CDR3 sequence: CASSSLGGTASYEQYF. The CDR3 DNA reads TGCGCCAGCAGCTCCCTCGGGGGGACAGCCTCCTACGAGCAGTACTTC.

The DNA of the CDR3 is TGTGCCAGCAGTTCGATAGGATTCTATGGCTACACCTTC. This gives the protein CASSSIGFYGYTF. V usage is TRBV28 and J usage is TRBJ1-2, with D hard to call. Trimming took 4 bases from V and 4 from J, leaving 10 bases between them. Looked up from germline, CDR1 is MDHEN and CDR2 is SYDVKM. The CDR3 consists of 13 residues.

The chain is built from TRBV27 and TRBJ2-7; 7 nucleotides line up with TRBD1. Germline V lookup: CDR1 MNHEY, CDR2 SMNVEV (reference sequence). The CDR3 has 15 amino acids. Trimming took 5 bases from V and 5 from J; bases not matched to a gene: 12. This chain's CDR3 is CASSKYRGQIHEQYF. CDR3 in DNA: TGTGCCAGCAGTAAATACAGGGGTCAAATCCACGAGCAGTACTTC.

This clone has only one observation. Other DNA sequences in the sample encode the same CDR3. The chain carries TRBV6-5 and TRBJ1-1; TRBD1 is a possible D gene (6 bases). Germline V gives CDR1 MNHEY, CDR2 SVGAGI. The length of the CDR3 is 12 residues. V lost 6 bases to trimming and J lost 4 bases, with 9 bases between them. In DNA, the CDR3 is TGTGCCAGCAGCCGAGGGGGCACTGAAGCTTTCTTT. Translation gives CASSRGGTEAFF.

The gene calls are TRBV6-6 and TRBJ1-2; 9 bases map to TRBD1. V lost 5 bases and J lost 7; bases outside the gene matches: 2. The CDR3 sequence is 12 residues long. Germline CDR1 MNHNY, CDR2 SVGAGI (reference sequence). CDR3 sequence: CASSTTGGGYTF. The CDR3 bases are TGTGCCAGCAGTACGACAGGGGGTGGCTACACCTTC.

This chain joins TRBV6-5 and TRBJ2-3; no reliable D call. The CDR3 spans 15 residues. V was pared by 5 bases and J by 1 base, with 13 bases between. CDR1 and CDR2 (germline): MNHEY, SVGAGI. CDR3 protein: CASSPLPLGTDTQYF. In DNA form, the CDR3 reads TGTGCCAGCAGTCCCCTCCCACTTGGCACAGATACGCAGTATTTT.

V and J are TRBV7-9 and TRBJ2-1; 8 bases line up with TRBD2. Per germline, CDR1 SEHNR and CDR2 FQNEAQ (reference sequence). Germline trimming cut 5 bases from V and 5 bases from J; bases unmatched to any gene: 14. There are 17 residues in the CDR3. In DNA, the CDR3 is TGTGCCAGCAGCGTCCGGCGGGGGGCACGGTCTGACAATGAGCAGTTCTTC. Amino acids: CASSVRRGARSDNEQFF.

The chain combines TRBV19 with TRBJ1-2; D is undetermined. Germline loops: CDR1 LNHDA, CDR2 SQIVND (reference sequence). Trimming removed 5 bases at V and 3 bases at J, with 19 bases between. This CDR3 is built from 16 residues. The CDR3 loop is CASSPLPKGFYYGYTF. The CDR3 DNA reads TGTGCCAGTAGTCCACTTCCAAAAGGGTTCTACTATGGCTACACCTTC.

The chain joins TRBV7-9 to TRBJ2-2; either TRBD1 or TRBD2 may supply D (5 bases each). The V end was cut by 5 bases, the J end by 7 bases, with 14 bases between. This CDR3 has 14 amino acids. Germline CDR1 reads SEHNR; CDR2 reads FQNEAQ (reference sequence). CDR3 nucleotides: TGTGCCAGCAGCCCCCTTCGGGACGTCGGGGAGCTGTTTTTT. Residues: CASSPLRDVGELFF. The whole variable domain, filled in from reference TRBV7-9 and TRBJ2-2, reads DTGVSQNPRHKITKRGQNVTFRCDPISEHNRLYWYRQTLGQGPEFLTYFQNEAQLEKSRLLSDRFSAERPKGSFSTLEIQRTEQGDSAMYLCASSPLRDVGELFFGEGSRLTVL.